This TCR beta chain was captured by sequencing in a study of T cell repertoires in cytomegalovirus infection. Turning to the study itself: Through public TCR beta signatures, both CMV infection and matching HLA type were indicated. Study results and caveats: The ex vivo response was dominated by HLA-C-restricted CMV-specific TCR beta clonotypes.

TCRdb reanalysed the reads using MiXCR and keeps one entry per CDR3 protein. The profile covers about 260,000 distinct CDR3 sequences, with about an eighth appearing a single time and 7% to 9.5% taken by the ten largest. As to this clonotype: What it binds is not known. A much more abundant neighbour one base away suggests this may be a read error.

The source of this sequence is a human donor in good health (CMV status not recorded). Some clones in this sample may be carry-over from other donors' samples. The material sequenced was PBMCs.

CDR3 sequence: CASSRMRDKNTEAFF. DNA for the CDR3: TGTGCCAGCTCACGAATGCGGGACAAGAACACTGAAGCTTTCTTT. The chain links TRBV18 to TRBJ1-1, with D maybe TRBD1 (6 bases). There are 15 residues in the CDR3. Between the trimmed V and J ends, which lost 4 bases and 1 base, there was a span of 13 bases. Germline V gene sequence: CDR1 KGHSH, CDR2 LQKENI.